The 7 T cell receptor beta chains below come from one sample, sequenced in a study of blood T cell repertoires in COVID-19. Only in-frame clones appear in the TCRdb table, and some are missing; sequencing was by immunoSEQ multiplex PCR. The table includes hundreds of thousands of clones, approximately 78% detected once. Sequencing used PBMCs or T cells enriched from blood (not recorded which). The source is a man between 40 and 49 years old who had been exposed to COVID-19.

The chain employs TRBV6-5 and TRBJ1-3; D is uncertain. V lost 4 bases, J lost 4 bases, and 17 bases lay in between. CDR3 length: 16 residues. CDR1 and CDR2 from the germline V gene are MNHEY and SVGAGI. The CDR3 DNA is TGTGCCAGCAGTTCCCACGGAGGGAGAGCGGGAAACACCATATATTTT. This translates into CASSSHGGRAGNTIYF.

This rearrangement joins TRBV5-1 to TRBJ2-1, with D unresolved. With 4 bases removed from V and 8 bases from J, the gap between germline ends came to 22 bases. There are 16 residues in the CDR3. Germline loops: CDR1 SGHRS, CDR2 YFSETQ. The CDR3 DNA reads as TGCGCCAGCAGCAAGACCCCTCTGGCGACTGGGTATGAGCAGTTCTTC. It is translated as CASSKTPLATGYEQFF.

V and J are TRBV19 and TRBJ1-2; 7 bases line up with TRBD1. J lost 6 bases, V lost 7 bases, and 8 bases had no gene match. Germline lookup yields CDR1 LNHDA and CDR2 SQIVND (reference sequence). This CDR3 has 13 residues. Here the CDR3 reads CASIQQGWNGYTF. Written as DNA, the CDR3 is TGTGCCAGTATTCAACAGGGGTGGAATGGCTACACCTTC.

This clone was detected once. The CDR3 nucleotides read TGTGCCAGTAGTTCACTAGCGGGGTTAATCTACGAGCAGTACTTC. Its translation: CASSSLAGLIYEQYF. The chain joins TRBV19 to TRBJ2-7, with 10 nucleotides matching TRBD2. CDR3 size: 15 residues. Per germline, CDR1 LNHDA and CDR2 SQIVND (reference sequence). After removal of 5 bases from V and 3 bases from J, the junction contained 7 bases not matched to a gene.

The rearrangement joins TRBV6-5 to TRBJ2-7; 7 bases line up with TRBD2. This CDR3 is built from 14 residues. CDR1 and CDR2 (germline): MNHEY, SVGAGI. The V segment lost 8 bases and the J segment 6 bases; nucleotides outside the gene matches: 13. The CDR3: CASVKGGVSREQYF. The CDR3 coding sequence is TGTGCCAGCGTAAAGGGAGGGGTGTCTCGCGAGCAGTACTTC.

This clone was seen a handful of times. This chain joins TRBV4-2 and TRBJ2-1, with 7 bases identical to TRBD2. J gave up 0 bases and V 0 bases, and 5 bases lay outside the gene matches. The CDR3 length is 17 residues. Germline V lookup: CDR1 LGHNA, CDR2 YNFKEQ. CDR3 sequence reads: CASSQDLGGSSYNEQFF. The DNA for the CDR3 is TGTGCCAGCAGCCAAGATCTTGGCGGGAGCTCCTACAATGAGCAGTTCTTC.

The chain has TRBV5-4 and TRBJ2-7; D is ambiguous. Trimming shortened V by 0 bases and J by 11 bases, and 9 bases separated the two germline ends. From germline, CDR1 is SGHNT and CDR2 YYREEE (reference sequence). CDR3 length: 11 residues. Here the CDR3 DNA reads TGTGCCAGCAGCTTGGGGCCCCAAGAGTACTTC. Translating gives CASSLGPQEYF.